Below, one TCR beta chain is given with its context. The antigen it recognizes is unknown. No much larger clone exists at a distance of one base, and base qualities are not known. The entry originates in a study of blood T cell repertoires in COVID-19 (dated by TCRdb to 2020 to 2022). About the full investigation: Samples from collaborators originated in the United States, Italy and Spain and spanned both the acute and convalescent phases of COVID-19. Deeply sampled blood TCRbeta repertoires from subjects exposed to, actively infected with, or recovered from COVID-19 were included in the dataset. HLA class I and class II types, where available, came from metadata supplied by the sample provider rather than from assay-based typing. The sample metadata nearly always contained a de-identified subject ID, COVID-19 status, age in years and sex. The repertoires were released in a freely available public database intended as a resource for research on the immune response to SARS-CoV-2. The material from the prospective study consisted of cDNA or gDNA derived from T cells, B-cell-depleted T cells, or PBMCs. The samples were drawn from two sources: the first 160 participants of the ongoing ImmuneRACE study, and 1,000 to 1,500 subjects contributed by 6 global collaborators.

The immunoSEQ Assay, a bias-controlled multiplex PCR, was used to amplify TCRbeta CDR3 regions from genomic DNA. Per the source publication's procedure: The number of nucleated cells in each sample was estimated by amplification of reference gene primers within the assay. Sequence reads were collapsed and filtered to measure the absolute abundance of every unique TCRbeta CDR3 rearrangement. Productive Simpson clonality was computed per sample as the square root of Simpson's diversity index over productive rearrangements. The clones in this table, taken by TCRdb from immuneACCESS, are in-frame only. Not every clone is retained; where verified, under half of the shortfall comes from an unresolved V gene, and the cause of the rest is unknown. V and J calls plus clone size are reproduced from that table; the DNA served to infer D and trimming. The sample table holds about 160,000 clones, of which roughly 77% were seen once. The ten largest clones take up approximately 10% of the sample.

Collaborating institutions collected whole blood in K2EDTA tubes following their own protocols. For TCRbeta analysis, collaborators shipped samples in one of three forms: frozen whole blood, isolated PBMCs, or DNA extracted from either of those sample types. What the authors observed across the whole study: Clinical and demographic metadata were provided uncurated, with the amount varying by source and participant.

The junction carries 14 bases between V and J, which are trimmed by 5 bases and 0 bases respectively. From the cysteine through the phenylalanine, the CDR3 covers 16 amino acids. The entry retains the CDR3 DNA only, 48 bases that are in frame from base 1. As encoded in the germline V gene (reference sequence), CDR1 is MNHEY while CDR2 is SMNVEV. The rearrangement joined TRBV27 to TRBJ2-1; a tentative D match to TRBD2 spans 6 bases. The sequence was obtained from a human donor in a cohort sampled during active COVID-19. The sequenced sample was peripheral blood. The CDR3 protein is CASSKLATSSYNEQFF. The bases read TGTGCCAGCAGTAAGCTAGCGACTAGCTCCTACAATGAGCAGTTCTTC.